This T cell receptor beta chain was identified in a study of T-cell memory formation after mild COVID-19. This clonotype was seen many times. TCRdb re-called the 5' RACE reads through MiXCR, storing one row per CDR3 protein. The repertoire holds about 310,000 distinct CDR3 sequences, 19% seen once, with about 21% in the top ten. Input material: PBMCs or a T cell subset sorted from them (not recorded which). This receptor was taken from a man aged 18 to 30 who had mild COVID-19 (a few samples of this study predate the infection). Cell type and time point are not known.

The CDR3 is CASGGLAGGNEQFF. The CDR3 nucleotides are TGTGCCAGCGGGGGACTAGCGGGGGGGAATGAGCAGTTCTTC. V is TRBV2 and J is TRBJ2-1, with 16 nucleotides matching TRBD2. There are 14 residues in the CDR3. With 8 bases clipped from V and 7 bases from J, the junction kept 2 bases outside the gene matches. Germline V gene data show CDR1 as SNHLY and CDR2 as FYNNEI.